Each of the 10 T cell receptor beta chains below was sequenced from the same sample in a study of shared clonotypes between healthy human individuals. The method was immunoSEQ multiplex PCR; TCRdb's version includes in-frame clones alone and lacks a portion of them. The sample records about 2 million clones, 85% to 95% being singletons. Naive CD8 populations comprised CD45RO-negative cells positively selected for CCR7, excluding terminally differentiated effector memory CD45RA+ cells. Sequenced input: naive CD8+ T cells sorted from blood. These receptors were collected from a man younger than 35 in good health.

The V and J genes are TRBV7-2 and TRBJ2-4, with TRBD2 identical over 13 bases. V was pared by 5 bases and J by 9 bases, with 13 bases of the junction left unmatched. The CDR3 is 17 residues long. Germline CDR1 and CDR2: SGHTA and FQGNSA. CDR3 sequence reads: CASSPSLTSGRFRIQYF. The CDR3 DNA follows: TGTGCCAGCAGCCCCTCACTGACTAGCGGGAGGTTTCGCATTCAGTACTTC.

The chain combines TRBV14 with TRBJ1-4; D is possibly TRBD1 (6 bases). The V end lost 4 bases, the J end lost 7 bases, and 28 bases lay between the germline ends. Looked up from germline, CDR1 is SGHDN and CDR2 is FVKESK. The CDR3 covers 19 residues. The CDR3 DNA is TGTGCCAGCAGCCTCCAAGGGTCAGTCGGGGGCCTCAGCAGTGAAAAACTGTTTTTT. Translating gives CASSLQGSVGGLSSEKLFF.

The chain employs TRBV28 and TRBJ2-2; 7 bases agree with TRBD1. The CDR3 spans 17 residues. Germline values: CDR1 MDHEN, CDR2 SYDVKM. J gave up 3 bases and V 5 bases, and 12 bases lay outside the gene matches. The CDR3 bases are TGTGCCAGCAGTCTCCCACCTGACAGGGATCACACCGGGGAGCTGTTTTTT. Residues: CASSLPPDRDHTGELFF.

This chain joins TRBV7-9 and TRBJ2-5; D perhaps matches TRBD2 (6 bases). CDR3 length equals 16 residues. V was shortened by 1 base and J by 0 bases, with 12 bases between the two germline ends. The germline V gene has CDR1 SEHNR and CDR2 FQNEAQ (reference sequence). CDR3 sequence: CASSLVLAANQETQYF. CDR3 in DNA: TGTGCCAGCAGCTTAGTGTTAGCGGCTAACCAAGAGACCCAGTACTTC.

The J gene is TRBJ2-3, the V gene TRBV27; D is undetermined. From germline, CDR1 is MNHEY and CDR2 SMNVEV (reference sequence). The CDR3 is 13 amino acids. The germline V and J ends were trimmed by 5 bases and 4 bases, with 10 bases remaining between them. The CDR3 DNA reads as TGTGCCAGCAGTGTAGGGCGATCAGATACGCAGTATTTT. It yields the protein CASSVGRSDTQYF.

In regard to this clone: In this CDR3 the conserved last residue, phenylalanine or tryptophan, is missing, so a read error is likely. The DNA is omitted, as the CDR3 cannot be located on it reliably, and the CDR3 follows TCRdb's listing. This rearrangement joins TRBV27 to TRBJ1-1; TRBD1 is taken as the D call from the table, unchecked against the DNA. The CDR3 contains 14 residues when both ends are counted. From germline, CDR1 is MNHEY and CDR2 SMNVEV (reference sequence). This CDR3 is CASSYQIGTGSIPL.

The V and J genes are TRBV15 and TRBJ1-1, with a weak D call TRBD1 (6 bases). With 0 bases removed from V and 11 bases from J, the gap between germline ends came to 13 bases. CDR3 length equals 13 residues. CDR1 and CDR2 (germline): LNHNV, YYDKDF (reference sequence). CDR3 sequence (DNA): TGTGCCACCAGCAGAGAGTTAAGGGACAAGGCTTTCTTT. This sequence encodes CATSRELRDKAFF.

V gene TRBV6-6 combines with J gene TRBJ1-2, with 7 bases aligning to TRBD1. This CDR3 region has 14 residues. V lost 6 bases to trimming and J lost 8 bases; unmatched junction nucleotides: 12. Per germline, CDR1 MNHNY and CDR2 SVGAGI (reference sequence). The CDR3 protein is CASSHRTGFEGYTF. CDR3 in DNA: TGTGCCAGCAGCCACCGGACAGGATTCGAGGGCTACACCTTC.

CDR3 nucleotides: TGTGCCAGCAGCCCTACCGCCTACAATGAGCAGTTCTTC. Translating it yields CASSPTAYNEQFF. The genes are TRBV6-5 and TRBJ2-1; D remains unclear. Trimming cost V 6 bases and J 2 bases, with 8 bases left between them. Germline CDR1 is MNHEY and CDR2 is SVGAGI. The length of the CDR3 is 13 residues.

V and J are TRBV7-9 and TRBJ2-5; 11 bases are shared with TRBD2. The CDR3 totals 15 residues. V shed 7 bases, J shed 4 bases, and the junction held 8 bases outside the gene matches. Germline V lookup: CDR1 SEHNR, CDR2 FQNEAQ (reference sequence). The CDR3: CASIHSGGATETQYF. CDR3 nucleotide sequence: TGTGCCAGCATCCATAGCGGGGGGGCCACAGAGACCCAGTACTTC.